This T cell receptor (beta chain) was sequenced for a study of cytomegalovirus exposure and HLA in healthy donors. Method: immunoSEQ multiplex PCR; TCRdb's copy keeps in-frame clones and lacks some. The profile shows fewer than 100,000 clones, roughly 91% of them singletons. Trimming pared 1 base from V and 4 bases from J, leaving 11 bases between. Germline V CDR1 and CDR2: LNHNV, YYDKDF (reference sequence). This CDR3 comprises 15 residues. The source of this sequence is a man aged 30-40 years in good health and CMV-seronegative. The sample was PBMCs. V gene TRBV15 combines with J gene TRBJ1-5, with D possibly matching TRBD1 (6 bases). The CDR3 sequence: CATSRVEGDNQPQHF. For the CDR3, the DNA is TGTGCCACCAGCAGAGTTGAGGGGGATAATCAGCCCCAGCATTTT.